These 27 T cell receptor beta chains were sequenced from one sample in a study of OX40 agonist ivuxolimab in advanced cancers. Generated by immunoSEQ multiplex PCR, the TCRdb table keeps only in-frame clones and is missing some. The data show under 80,000 clones, roughly 90% seen once. The specimen was CD4+ or CD8+ T cells sorted from blood, collected in a trial of the OX40 agonist ivuxolimab. These receptors all stem from an adult with an advanced solid tumor such as melanoma, head and neck, liver or kidney cancer.

CDR3 in amino acids: CASSLTSANTYEQYF. As DNA, the CDR3 is TGTGCCAGCAGCTTGACTAGCGCCAACACCTACGAGCAGTACTTC. V gene TRBV7-9 combines with J gene TRBJ2-7; TRBD2 agrees at 8 bases. The trim removed 3 bases at V and 2 bases at J, leaving 6 bases unmatched. Germline lookup yields CDR1 SEHNR and CDR2 FQNEAQ (reference sequence). The CDR3 is 15 residues long.

The chain combines TRBV5-1 with TRBJ1-2; D gene ambiguous. Trimming pared 4 bases from V and 2 bases from J, leaving 6 bases between. Germline V gene sequence: CDR1 SGHRS, CDR2 YFSETQ. The CDR3 spans 12 residues. The CDR3 spells CASSGQNYGYTF. In DNA, the CDR3 is TGCGCCAGCAGCGGGCAAAACTATGGCTACACCTTC.

The sample holds one count of this clone. The rearrangement links TRBV5-1 to TRBJ2-1; 10 positions agree with TRBD2. Germline values: CDR1 SGHRS, CDR2 YFSETQ. CDR3 length: 17 amino acids. The junction had 10 bases not matched to a gene; V was cut back by 4 bases and J by 3 bases. The CDR3 DNA follows: TGCGCCAGCAGCCCCGGGCGGACTAGCGGTTTCTACAATGAGCAGTTCTTC. Translating it yields CASSPGRTSGFYNEQFF.

The rearrangement links TRBV18 to TRBJ2-7; 7 bases fit TRBD1. Germline values: CDR1 KGHSH, CDR2 LQKENI. This CDR3 comprises 14 residues. V lost 3 bases and J lost 0; bases outside the gene matches: 2. The CDR3 region is CASSPRDSSYEQYF. CDR3 coding DNA: TGTGCCAGCTCACCCAGGGACAGCTCCTACGAGCAGTACTTC.

The CDR3 DNA reads TGTGCCAGCAGCTTAGGGGACAGACAGTTCTTC. Protein product: CASSLGDRQFF. This chain uses TRBV11-3 with TRBJ2-1, with 7 bases fitting TRBD1. CDR1 SGHNT and CDR2 YENEEA come from the germline V gene. The CDR3 has 11 amino acids. V lost 1 base to trimming and J lost 13 bases; unmatched junction nucleotides: 1. Supplemented by reference TRBV11-3 and TRBJ2-1, the full variable domain reads EAGVVQSPRYKIIEKKQPVAFWCNPISGHNTLYWYLQNLGQGPELLIRYENEEAVDDSQLPKDRFSAERLKGVDSTLKIQPAELGDSAVYLCASSLGDRQFFGPGTRLTVL.

Regarding this clone: One junction end disagrees with the germline gene, perhaps due to a read error. The gene calls are TRBV27 and TRBJ2-7, with 7 positions matching TRBD2. Germline V gene data show CDR1 as MNHEY and CDR2 as SMNVEV (reference sequence). This CDR3 spans 14 amino acids. DNA for the CDR3: TGTGCCAGCAGTTTGATTAGCGGGTCCTACGAGCAGCACTTC. It translates to CASSLISGSYEQHF.

There are a few counts of this clone. This chain uses TRBV2 with TRBJ2-4; possible D gene TRBD2, 6 bases. Germline values: CDR1 SNHLY, CDR2 FYNNEI. The CDR3 sequence is 11 residues long. V shed 8 bases and J shed 9 bases, with 11 bases lying between them. The CDR3 loop reads CASAGSIIQYF. CDR3 sequence (DNA): TGTGCCAGCGCGGGGTCGATCATTCAGTACTTC.

The chain is built from TRBV27 and TRBJ1-1, with TRBD1 as a possible D gene (5 bases). Trimming removed 7 bases at V and 1 base at J, with 13 bases between. The CDR3 is 14 residues long. Germline V gene sequence: CDR1 MNHEY, CDR2 SMNVEV (reference sequence). The DNA of the CDR3 is TGTGCCAGCACCTTGGGAGGGGCGAACACTGAAGCTTTCTTT. It is translated as CASTLGGANTEAFF.

The rearrangement uses TRBV5-8 and TRBJ2-3; 7 nucleotides line up with TRBD1. This CDR3 has 13 residues. The germline V gene encodes CDR1 SGHTS and CDR2 YDEGEE. Unmatched junction bases numbered 5, after V lost 8 bases and J lost 2 bases. CDR3 amino acids: CASPTGATDTQYF. For the CDR3, the DNA is TGTGCCAGTCCAACAGGGGCCACAGATACGCAGTATTTT.

The rearrangement joins TRBV4-1 to TRBJ1-1; 7 nucleotides align to TRBD1. J gave up 5 bases and V 0 bases, and 6 bases lay outside the gene matches. CDR3 length: 15 residues. Germline lookup yields CDR1 MGHRA and CDR2 YSYEKL. CDR3 in DNA: TGCGCCAGCAGCCAAGAAGGGGCAGGGGGGACTGAAGCTTTCTTT. It translates to CASSQEGAGGTEAFF.

This rearrangement joins TRBV5-1 to TRBJ1-4, with a weak D call TRBD1 (6 bases). Trimming took 5 bases from V and 3 from J, leaving 11 bases between them. This CDR3 has 14 residues. Germline lookup yields CDR1 SGHRS and CDR2 YFSETQ. The CDR3 nucleotides are TGCGCCAGCAGGACAGGTACATCTAATGAAAAACTGTTTTTT. Translating gives CASRTGTSNEKLFF.

The genes are TRBV30 and TRBJ1-5; D is uncertain. Germline V CDR1 and CDR2: GTSNPN, SVGIG (reference sequence). The CDR3 totals 13 residues. Trimming removed 2 bases at V and 1 base at J, with 6 bases between. The CDR3 DNA is TGTGCCTGGAGTTTTGAAAGCAATCAGCCCCAGCATTTT. Protein product: CAWSFESNQPQHF. Full variable domain (missing parts from reference TRBV30 and TRBJ1-5): SQTIHQWPATLVQPVGSPLSLECTVEGTSNPNLYWYRQAAGRGLQLLFYSVGIGQISSEVPQNLSASRPQDRQFILSSKKLLLSDSGFYLCAWSFESNQPQHFGDGTRLSIL.

V usage is TRBV30 and J usage is TRBJ1-1, with 8 bases aligning to TRBD1. J lost 6 bases, V lost 5 bases, and 11 bases had no gene match. This CDR3 region has 14 residues. The germline CDR1 and CDR2 sequences are GTSNPN and SVGIG (reference sequence). CDR3 sequence reads: CAWVKGQGRSEAFF. CDR3 DNA: TGTGCCTGGGTGAAAGGACAGGGTCGGTCTGAAGCTTTCTTT.

The chain employs TRBV5-4 and TRBJ2-7; D is undetermined. The CDR3 contains 13 residues. Germline CDR1 SGHNT, CDR2 YYREEE (reference sequence). The V end lost 2 bases, the J end lost 0 bases, and 6 bases lay between the germline ends. CDR3 nucleotides: TGTGCCAGCAGCTTCAAGGGCTCCTACGAGCAGTACTTC. It is translated as CASSFKGSYEQYF.

The count of this clone is one. The rearrangement joins TRBV6-5 to TRBJ1-1; 8 positions match TRBD1. V trimming: 6 bases; J trimming: 5 bases; junction bases outside the gene matches: 8. The CDR3 is made up of 14 amino acids. Germline V gene lookup returns CDR1 MNHEY and CDR2 SVGAGI. The DNA for the CDR3 is TGTGCCAGCAGGAGGGGACAGGATCGAACTGAAGCTTTCTTT. It yields the protein CASRRGQDRTEAFF.

The chain employs TRBV30 and TRBJ1-6, with D hard to call. Trimming pared 1 base from V and 6 bases from J, leaving 10 bases between. The CDR3 is 14 amino acids. The V gene's germline CDR1 is GTSNPN and CDR2 SVGIG (reference sequence). The CDR3 loop is CAWSGLRSNSPLHF. The CDR3 DNA reads as TGTGCCTGGAGTGGTTTAAGGTCTAATTCACCCCTCCACTTT.

This clone was counted a single time. This chain connects TRBV9 to TRBJ2-7; 7 nucleotides line up with TRBD2. Germline loops: CDR1 SGDLS, CDR2 YYNGEE. Losses at the gene ends were 3 bases for V and 6 bases for J; bases not matched to a gene: 12. This CDR3 is 15 amino acids long. CDR3 amino acids: CASSGLGREPLEQYF. In DNA, the CDR3 is TGTGCCAGCAGCGGCCTCGGGCGGGAGCCCCTCGAGCAGTACTTC.

This clone was seen only once. Here the CDR3 DNA reads TGTGCCAGCTCACCACCCGCACGCAGAGCAGATACGCAGTATTTT. It specifies CASSPPARRADTQYF. This chain uses TRBV18 with TRBJ2-3; D gene unclear. V lost 0 bases and J 4 bases, leaving 11 bases between the germline ends. The CDR3 is 15 amino acids. Germline CDR1 KGHSH, CDR2 LQKENI.

The chain links TRBV5-8 to TRBJ1-2; 7 positions agree with TRBD1. From germline, CDR1 is SGHTS and CDR2 YDEGEE. There are 14 residues in the CDR3. The trim removed 5 bases at V and 7 bases at J, leaving 11 bases unmatched. CDR3 sequence reads: CASRPTGAAFGYTF. The CDR3 DNA follows: TGTGCCAGCAGACCTACAGGGGCCGCCTTTGGCTACACCTTC.

The chain is built from TRBV5-1 and TRBJ2-2, with 10 bases fitting TRBD2. Per the germline V gene, CDR1 is SGHRS and CDR2 is YFSETQ. The CDR3 loop spans 16 amino acids. The J segment lost 0 bases and the V segment lost 6 bases, leaving 5 bases of the junction unmatched. The CDR3: CASKTSGHANTGELFF. In DNA, the CDR3 is TGCGCCAGCAAGACTAGCGGGCACGCGAACACCGGGGAGCTGTTTTTT.

This clone was observed a few times. The chain joins TRBV7-8 to TRBJ2-2, with D perhaps assigned TRBD1 or TRBD2 (5 bases each). The CDR3 consists of 13 residues. The germline gives CDR1 SGHVS, CDR2 FQNEAQ. Trimming took 4 bases from V and 7 from J, leaving 10 bases between them. CDR3 loop: CASSSGRDGELFF. In nucleotides, the CDR3 is TGTGCCAGCAGCTCGGGACGGGACGGGGAGCTGTTTTTT.

This clone showed up just once. The rearrangement uses TRBV18 and TRBJ2-2, with D perhaps matching TRBD2 (5 bases). Trimming took 4 bases from V and 4 from J, leaving 13 bases between them. Germline CDR1 and CDR2: KGHSH and LQKENI. The CDR3 loop spans 15 amino acids. CDR3 sequence (DNA): TGTGCCAGCTCACGCGACCGGGCGGGCACCGGGGAGCTGTTTTTT. Protein: CASSRDRAGTGELFF.

V is TRBV6-5 and J is TRBJ2-2, with D possibly called TRBD1 or TRBD2 (5 bases each). This CDR3 has 16 residues. V dropped 1 base and J dropped 0 bases, with 9 bases sitting between them. Germline assignment: CDR1 MNHEY and CDR2 SVGAGI. CDR3 sequence: CASSYWGTPNTGELFF. DNA of the CDR3: TGTGCCAGCAGTTACTGGGGGACCCCGAACACCGGGGAGCTGTTTTTT.

This rearrangement joins TRBV5-1 to TRBJ1-2; TRBD1 might be the D (5 bases). Trimming left V 0 bases short and J 6 bases short, with 15 bases between. The CDR3 is 15 residues long. In germline, CDR1 is SGHRS, CDR2 YFSETQ. CDR3 in DNA: TGCGCCAGCAGCTTGGCGGGGCAAGGGTTAAATGGCTACACCTTC. It encodes CASSLAGQGLNGYTF.

This clone was seen a single time. The rearrangement uses TRBV6-1 and TRBJ1-1, with 12 bases identical to TRBD1. The V gene's germline CDR1 is MNHNS and CDR2 SASEGT. CDR3 length equals 15 residues. V lost 9 bases and J lost 1; bases outside the gene matches: 6. CDR3 amino acids: CASGTGGSPNTEAFF. The CDR3 bases are TGTGCCAGTGGGACAGGGGGCTCACCGAACACTGAAGCTTTCTTT.

The chain uses TRBV7-9 and TRBJ2-2; no clear D gene. The CDR3 has 14 residues. Germline CDR1 reads SEHNR; CDR2 reads FQNEAQ (reference sequence). V lost 3 bases and J lost 4, with 9 bases in between. The CDR3 reads CASSFETSTGELFF. The CDR3, as DNA: TGTGCCAGCAGCTTCGAGACCTCCACCGGGGAGCTGTTTTTT.

For the CDR3, the DNA is TGTGCCAGCAGCCTCTCAGGGAACACCGGGGAGCTGTTTTTT. It specifies CASSLSGNTGELFF. V usage is TRBV11-2 and J usage is TRBJ2-2; D is uncertain. There are 14 residues in the CDR3. The V gene's germline CDR1 is SGHAT and CDR2 FQNNGV. Trimming took 5 bases from V and 1 from J, leaving 8 bases between them.